This TCR beta chain stems from a study of cytomegalovirus exposure and HLA in healthy donors. A multiplex PCR was run with 60 Vbeta primers and 13 Jbeta primers. Generated by immunoSEQ multiplex PCR, the TCRdb table keeps only in-frame clones and is missing some. The sample table sets out roughly 69,000 clones. With 1 base clipped from V and 3 bases from J, the junction kept 4 bases outside the gene matches. CDR1 is KGHSH and CDR2 is LQKENI in the germline V gene. This CDR3 contains 16 residues. This chain joins TRBV18 and TRBJ1-2, with TRBD1 matching over 11 bases. The sequencing sample was made of PBMCs. The sequence was collected from a woman aged 25 to 45 in good health and CMV-seronegative. The DNA of the CDR3 is TGTGCCAGCTCACCACAAGGACAGGGGGCTGACTATGGCTACACCTTC. Translating gives CASSPQGQGADYGYTF.